What follows is one T cell receptor (beta chain) and its context. Its target is not known. The data are from a study of T cell responses to AZD1222 COVID-19 vaccine. The study, taken as a whole, reports: The donor cohort was predominantly white British with a female majority, and clonal diversity may have been underestimated. Following two doses of AZD1222, Spike-specific TCR breadth and depth rose. Just 5 to 7 AZD1222 recipients were seropositive at baseline. No repertoire was sampled before or during the peak T cell response, only after it.

The V end was cut by 2 bases, the J end by 5 bases, with 10 bases between. The V gene's germline CDR1 is SNHLY and CDR2 FYNNEI. This CDR3 has 14 residues. Assay: immunoSEQ multiplex PCR; the TCRdb copy retains only in-frame clones and omits some. The sample carries about 100,000 clones, approximately 84% recorded once. The sample consisted of peripheral blood, taken on day 0 of AZD1222 vaccination. This clonotype was sampled from an adult in good health. V usage is TRBV2 and J usage is TRBJ1-5; a possible D gene is TRBD1 (6 bases). CDR3 amino acids: CASSERGGYQPQHF. CDR3 nucleotide sequence: TGTGCCAGCAGTGAAAGGGGGGGCTATCAGCCCCAGCATTTT.